The T cell receptor beta chain under discussion was sequenced for a study of blood T cell repertoires in COVID-19 (dated by TCRdb to 2020 to 2021). Study-wide context: Collaborator samples came from the United States, Italy and Spain and covered acute and convalescent phases of COVID-19. The prospective study material was composed of cDNA or gDNA derived from T cells, B-cell-depleted T cells, or PBMCs. Subjects who had been exposed to COVID-19, were actively infected with it, or had recovered from it provided the deeply sampled blood TCRbeta repertoires that made up the dataset. A freely available public database, intended as a resource for researchers studying the immune response to SARS-CoV-2, is where the repertoires were released. Samples came from the ongoing ImmuneRACE study (first 160 participants) plus 1,254 subjects from 6 global collaborators. Nearly every sample came with metadata listing a de-identified subject ID, COVID-19 status, age in years and sex. Where HLA class I and class II types were available, the types were taken from metadata supplied by the sample provider, not from assay-based typing.

TCRbeta CDR3 regions were amplified from genomic DNA using the immunoSEQ Assay, a bias-controlled multiplex PCR. As for the original processing: The number of nucleated cells in each sample was estimated from the amplification of reference gene primers within the assay. To quantify the absolute abundance of each unique TCRbeta CDR3 rearrangement, sequence reads were collapsed and filtered. Productive Simpson clonality was computed per sample as the square root of Simpson's diversity index over productive rearrangements. This is the immuneACCESS table as TCRdb keeps it, with only in-frame sequences that have V and J called. A part of the clones is gone; compared with another copy, unresolved V genes explain less than half, and the rest is unexplained. From that table come the V and J calls and clone size; the DNA was used to work out D and trimming. The sample table holds 50,000 to 60,000 clones, of which 90% were seen once. The ten top clones hold approximately 6.2% of the sample.

Counted from cysteine to phenylalanine, this CDR3 has 14 amino acids. This entry keeps only the CDR3 DNA: 42 bases, framed from base 1. Unmatched junction bases come to 1, with V trimmed by 2 bases and J by 5 bases. The CDR1 and CDR2 encoded by the germline V gene are KGHSH and LQKENI. The collaborating institutions used their own protocols to collect whole blood in K2EDTA tubes. For TCRbeta analysis, collaborators shipped samples in one of three forms: frozen whole blood, isolated PBMCs, or DNA extracted from either of those sample types. Concerning this clone itself: The antigen this receptor binds is unknown. No quality values exist for individual bases; no much larger clone is one base distant.

Findings and caveats that apply to the study as a whole: The quantity of clinical and demographic metadata differed by source and by participant and was supplied without curation.

The sequence derives from a man aged 35-49 years with acute or convalescent COVID-19. Sequencing was done on a sample of peripheral blood. This receptor chain uses TRBV18 and TRBJ2-7; 12 middle bases align to TRBD1. This receptor carries the CDR3 CASSPGTGGNEQYF. At the DNA level, the sequence is TGTGCCAGCTCACCAGGGACAGGGGGCAACGAGCAGTACTTC.